This T cell receptor beta chain was sequenced during a study of blood T cell repertoires in COVID-19. On the study more broadly: Samples representing acute and convalescent COVID-19 were sourced from the United States, Italy and Spain.

Participants were aged about 18 to 100 years, lived in 20 to 25 US areas, and enrolled virtually. Assignments of participants to cohorts depended upon their own reported clinical history. Some clones are missing from TCRdb's copy, which holds only in-frame ones; the method was immunoSEQ multiplex PCR. The repertoire has a few hundred thousand clones, about 88% of them found once; the top ten carry around a tenth. CDR3 length equals 15 residues. Between the trimmed V and J ends, which lost 3 bases and 2 bases, there was a span of 11 bases. Germline V gives CDR1 SGHNT, CDR2 YYREEE (reference sequence).

V is TRBV5-4 and J is TRBJ1-4, with unresolved D. The sample taken for sequencing was PBMCs or T cells enriched from blood (not recorded which). This TCR was recovered from a woman aged 40 to 55 who had recovered from COVID-19. CDR3 residues: CASSSAASTNEKLFF. The CDR3 region has the DNA TGTGCCAGCAGCTCCGCGGCGTCGACTAATGAAAAACTGTTTTTT.